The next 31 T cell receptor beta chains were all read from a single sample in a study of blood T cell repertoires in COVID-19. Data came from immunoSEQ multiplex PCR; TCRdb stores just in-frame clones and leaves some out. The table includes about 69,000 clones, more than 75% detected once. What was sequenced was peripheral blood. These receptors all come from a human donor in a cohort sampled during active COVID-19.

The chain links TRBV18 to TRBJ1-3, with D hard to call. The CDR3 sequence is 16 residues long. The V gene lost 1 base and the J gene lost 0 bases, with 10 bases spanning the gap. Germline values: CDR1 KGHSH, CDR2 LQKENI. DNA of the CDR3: TGTGCCAGCTCACCACGGTCTGACAACTCTGGAAACACCATATATTTT. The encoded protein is CASSPRSDNSGNTIYF.

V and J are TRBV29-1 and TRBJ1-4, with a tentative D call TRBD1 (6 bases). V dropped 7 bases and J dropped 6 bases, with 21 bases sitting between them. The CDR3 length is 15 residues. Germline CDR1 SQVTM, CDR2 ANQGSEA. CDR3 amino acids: CSDQGPTGNDEKLFF. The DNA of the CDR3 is TGCAGCGACCAGGGGCCCACAGGGAACGATGAAAAACTGTTTTTT.

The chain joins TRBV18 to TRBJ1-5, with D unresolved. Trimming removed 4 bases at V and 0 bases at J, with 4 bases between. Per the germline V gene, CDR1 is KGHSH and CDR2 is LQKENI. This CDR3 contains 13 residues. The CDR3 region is CASSLDSNQPQHF. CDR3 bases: TGTGCCAGCTCACTAGATAGCAATCAGCCCCAGCATTTT.

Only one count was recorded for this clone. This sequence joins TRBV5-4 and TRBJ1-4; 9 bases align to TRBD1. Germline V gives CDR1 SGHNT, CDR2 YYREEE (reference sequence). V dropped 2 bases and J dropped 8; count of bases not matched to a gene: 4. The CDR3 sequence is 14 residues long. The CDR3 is CASSLWDRAEKLFF. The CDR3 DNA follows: TGTGCCAGCAGCTTATGGGACAGGGCCGAAAAACTGTTTTTT.

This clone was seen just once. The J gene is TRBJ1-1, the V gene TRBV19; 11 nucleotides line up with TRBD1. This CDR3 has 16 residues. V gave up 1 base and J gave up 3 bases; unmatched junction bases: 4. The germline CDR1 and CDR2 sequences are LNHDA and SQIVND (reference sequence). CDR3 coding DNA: TGTGCCAGTAGTATAGGGACAGGGGGCGCGGACACTGAAGCTTTCTTT. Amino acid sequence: CASSIGTGGADTEAFF.

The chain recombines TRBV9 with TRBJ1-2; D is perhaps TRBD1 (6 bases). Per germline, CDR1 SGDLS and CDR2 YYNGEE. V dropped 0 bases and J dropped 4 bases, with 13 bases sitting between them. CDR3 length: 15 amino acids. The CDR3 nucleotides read TGTGCCAGCAGCGTAGCAGGGGCGGGAGTCTATGGCTACACCTTC. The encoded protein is CASSVAGAGVYGYTF.

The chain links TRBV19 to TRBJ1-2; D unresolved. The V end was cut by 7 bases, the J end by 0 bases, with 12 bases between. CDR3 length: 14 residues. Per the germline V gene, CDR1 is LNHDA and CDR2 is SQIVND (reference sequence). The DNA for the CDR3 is TGTGCCAGTAAAATTGGGCGCGCTAACTATGGCTACACCTTC. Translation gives CASKIGRANYGYTF.

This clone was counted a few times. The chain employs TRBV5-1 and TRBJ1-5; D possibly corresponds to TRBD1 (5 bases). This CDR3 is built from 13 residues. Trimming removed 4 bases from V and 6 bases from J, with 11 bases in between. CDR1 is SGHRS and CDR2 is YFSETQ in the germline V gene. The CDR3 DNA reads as TGCGCCAGCAGCCCGCAGGGAGGTCAGCCCCAGCATTTT. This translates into CASSPQGGQPQHF. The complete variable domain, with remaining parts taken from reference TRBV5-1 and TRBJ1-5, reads KAGVTQTPRYLIKTRGQQVTLSCSPISGHRSVSWYQQTPGQGLQFLFEYFSETQRNKGNFPGRFSGRQFSNSRSEMNVSTLELGDSALYLCASSPQGGQPQHFGDGTRLSIL.

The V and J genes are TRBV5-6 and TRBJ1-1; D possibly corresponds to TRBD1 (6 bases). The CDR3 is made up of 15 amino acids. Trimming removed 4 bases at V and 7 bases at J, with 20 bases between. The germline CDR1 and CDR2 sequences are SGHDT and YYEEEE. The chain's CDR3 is CASSASTTGNVEAFF. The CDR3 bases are TGTGCCAGCAGCGCCTCAACCACAGGGAATGTTGAAGCTTTCTTT.

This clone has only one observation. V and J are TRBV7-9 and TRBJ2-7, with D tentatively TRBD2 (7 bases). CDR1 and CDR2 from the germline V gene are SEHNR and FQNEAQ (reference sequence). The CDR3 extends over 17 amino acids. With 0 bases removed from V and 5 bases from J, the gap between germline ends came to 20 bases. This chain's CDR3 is CASSLAGGANLRDEQYF. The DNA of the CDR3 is TGTGCCAGCAGCTTAGCGGGGGGGGCTAACCTTCGAGACGAGCAGTACTTC.

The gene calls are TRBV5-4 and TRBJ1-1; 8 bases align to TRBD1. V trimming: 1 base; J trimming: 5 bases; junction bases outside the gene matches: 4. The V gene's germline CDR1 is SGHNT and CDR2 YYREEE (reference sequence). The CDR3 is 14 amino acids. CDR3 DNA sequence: TGTGCCAGCAGCTTGCAGGGGGCTCAAACTGAAGCTTTCTTT. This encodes CASSLQGAQTEAFF.

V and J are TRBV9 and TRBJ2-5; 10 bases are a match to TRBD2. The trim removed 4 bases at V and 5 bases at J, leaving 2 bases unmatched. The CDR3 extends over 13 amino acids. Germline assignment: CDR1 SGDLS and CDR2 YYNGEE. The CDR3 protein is CASSLGLAETQYF. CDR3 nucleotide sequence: TGTGCCAGCAGCTTGGGACTAGCGGAGACCCAGTACTTC.

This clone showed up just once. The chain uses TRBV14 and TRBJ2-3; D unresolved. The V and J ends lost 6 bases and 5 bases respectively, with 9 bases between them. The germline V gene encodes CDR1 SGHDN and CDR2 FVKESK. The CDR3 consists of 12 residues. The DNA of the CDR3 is TGTGCCAGCAGTCCCCCCGGAGATACGCAGTATTTT. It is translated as CASSPPGDTQYF.

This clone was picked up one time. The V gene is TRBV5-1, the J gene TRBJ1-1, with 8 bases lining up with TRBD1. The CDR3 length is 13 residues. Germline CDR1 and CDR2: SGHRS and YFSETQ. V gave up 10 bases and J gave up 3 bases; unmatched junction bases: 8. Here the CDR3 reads CAYSGGRYTEAFF. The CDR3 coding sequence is TGCGCCTACTCAGGGGGCCGCTACACTGAAGCTTTCTTT.

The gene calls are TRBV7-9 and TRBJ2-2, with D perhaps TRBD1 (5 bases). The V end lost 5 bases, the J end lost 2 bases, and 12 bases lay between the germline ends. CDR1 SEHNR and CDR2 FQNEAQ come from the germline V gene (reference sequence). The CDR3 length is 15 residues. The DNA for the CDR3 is TGTGCCAGCAGCGCCCGACAGCAAAACACCGGGGAGCTGTTTTTT. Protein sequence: CASSARQQNTGELFF.

Here the CDR3 DNA reads TGTGCCAGCAGCTTAGTCAGTTCACAGGGCCCCACAGATACGCAGTATTTT. Its translation: CASSLVSSQGPTDTQYF. The chain has TRBV7-2 and TRBJ2-3; D may be TRBD1 (6 bases). Trimming took off 1 base at V and 2 bases at J, with 16 bases between the two ends. Germline V gives CDR1 SGHTA, CDR2 FQGNSA. This CDR3 is 17 amino acids long. The complete variable domain, with remaining parts taken from reference TRBV7-2 and TRBJ2-3, reads GAGVSQSPSNKVTEKGKDVELRCDPISGHTALYWYRQSLGQGLEFLIYFQGNSAPDKSGLPSDRFSAERTGGSVSTLTIQRTQQEDSAVYLCASSLVSSQGPTDTQYFGPGTRLTVL.

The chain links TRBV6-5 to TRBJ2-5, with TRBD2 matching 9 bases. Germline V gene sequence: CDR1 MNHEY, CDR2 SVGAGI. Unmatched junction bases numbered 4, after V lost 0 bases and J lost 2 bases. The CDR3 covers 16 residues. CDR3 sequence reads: CASSYSSSGGQETQYF. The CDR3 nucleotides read TGTGCCAGCAGTTACTCGAGTAGCGGGGGTCAAGAGACCCAGTACTTC.

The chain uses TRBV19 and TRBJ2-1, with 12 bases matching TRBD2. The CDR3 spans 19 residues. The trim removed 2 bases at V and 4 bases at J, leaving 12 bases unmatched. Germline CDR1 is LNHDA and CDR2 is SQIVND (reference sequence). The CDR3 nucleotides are TGTGCCAGTAGTATAACCCAGACTAGCGGGAGACAGTTTTACAATGAGCAGTTCTTC. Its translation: CASSITQTSGRQFYNEQFF.

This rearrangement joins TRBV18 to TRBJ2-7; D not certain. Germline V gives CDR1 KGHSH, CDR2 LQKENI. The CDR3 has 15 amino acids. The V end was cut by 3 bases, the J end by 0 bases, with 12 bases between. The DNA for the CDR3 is TGTGCCAGCTCACCGGAGTTTTCCTTCTCCTACGAGCAGTACTTC. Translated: CASSPEFSFSYEQYF. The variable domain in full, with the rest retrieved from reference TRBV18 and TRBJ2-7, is NAGVMQNPRHLVRRRGQEARLRCSPMKGHSHVYWYRQLPEEGLKFMVYLQKENIIDESGMPKERFSAEFPKEGPSILRIQQVVRGDSAAYFCASSPEFSFSYEQYFGPGTRLTVT.

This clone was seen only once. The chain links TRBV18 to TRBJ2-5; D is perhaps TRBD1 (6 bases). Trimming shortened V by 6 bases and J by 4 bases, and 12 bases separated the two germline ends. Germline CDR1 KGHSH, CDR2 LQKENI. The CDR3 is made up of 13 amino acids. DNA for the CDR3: TGTGCCAGCTCTCTCCGGGACACAGAGACCCAGTACTTC. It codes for CASSLRDTETQYF.

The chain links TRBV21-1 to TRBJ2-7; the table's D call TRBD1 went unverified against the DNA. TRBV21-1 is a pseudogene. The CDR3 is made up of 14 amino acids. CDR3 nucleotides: TGTGCCAGCAGCAAAGAGGACAGGGATTACGAGCAGTACTTC. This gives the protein CASSKEDRDYEQYF.

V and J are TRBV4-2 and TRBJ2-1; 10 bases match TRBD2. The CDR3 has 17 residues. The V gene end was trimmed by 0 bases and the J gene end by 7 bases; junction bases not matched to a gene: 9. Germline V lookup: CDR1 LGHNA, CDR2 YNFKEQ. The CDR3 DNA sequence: TGTGCCAGCAGCCAAGATAGCCTAGCGGGAGCCTTTAATGAGCAGTTCTTC. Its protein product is CASSQDSLAGAFNEQFF.

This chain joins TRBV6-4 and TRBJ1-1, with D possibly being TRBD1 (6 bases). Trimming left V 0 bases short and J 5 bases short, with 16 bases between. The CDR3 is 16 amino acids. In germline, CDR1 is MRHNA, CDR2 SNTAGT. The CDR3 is CASSDSTRRGRTEAFF. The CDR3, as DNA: TGTGCCAGCAGTGACTCGACTCGCAGGGGACGGACTGAAGCTTTCTTT.

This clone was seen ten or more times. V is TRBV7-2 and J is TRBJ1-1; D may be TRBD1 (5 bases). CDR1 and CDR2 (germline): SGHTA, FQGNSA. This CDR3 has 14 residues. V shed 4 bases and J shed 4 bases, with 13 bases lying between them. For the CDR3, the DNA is TGTGCCAGCAGCTCCTTTGGGGGGGGCACTGAAGCTTTCTTT. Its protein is CASSSFGGGTEAFF.

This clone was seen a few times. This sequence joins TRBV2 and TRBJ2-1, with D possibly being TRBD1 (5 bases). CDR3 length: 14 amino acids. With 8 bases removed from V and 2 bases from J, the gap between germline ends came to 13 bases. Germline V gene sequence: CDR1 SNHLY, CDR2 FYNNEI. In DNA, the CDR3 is TGTGCCAGCGCCCAGGGCCGTACCTACAATGAGCAGTTCTTC. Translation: CASAQGRTYNEQFF.

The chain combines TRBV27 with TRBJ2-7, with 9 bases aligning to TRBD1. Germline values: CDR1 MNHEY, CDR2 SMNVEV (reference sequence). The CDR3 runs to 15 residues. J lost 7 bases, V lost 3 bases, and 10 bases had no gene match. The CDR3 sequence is CASSLRGTGTGEQYF. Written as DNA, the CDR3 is TGTGCCAGCAGTTTGCGAGGGACAGGGACCGGGGAGCAGTACTTC.

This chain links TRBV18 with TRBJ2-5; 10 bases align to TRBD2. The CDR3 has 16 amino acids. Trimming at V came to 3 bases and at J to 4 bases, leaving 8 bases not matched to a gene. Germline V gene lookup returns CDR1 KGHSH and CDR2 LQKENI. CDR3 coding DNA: TGTGCCAGCTCACCCCCTACAGCGGGAGGGCGAGAGACCCAGTACTTC. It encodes CASSPPTAGGRETQYF.

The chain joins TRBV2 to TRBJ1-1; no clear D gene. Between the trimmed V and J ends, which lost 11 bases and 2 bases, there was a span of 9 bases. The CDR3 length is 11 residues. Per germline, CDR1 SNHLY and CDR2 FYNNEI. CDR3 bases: TGTGCCGGCGGAGTTAACACTGAAGCTTTCTTT. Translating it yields CAGGVNTEAFF.

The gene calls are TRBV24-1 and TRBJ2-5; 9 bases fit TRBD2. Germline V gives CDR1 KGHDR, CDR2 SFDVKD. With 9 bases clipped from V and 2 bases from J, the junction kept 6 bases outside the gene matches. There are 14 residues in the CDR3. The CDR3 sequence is CATATSGLQETQYF. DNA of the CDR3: TGTGCCACCGCAACTAGCGGGCTACAAGAGACCCAGTACTTC.

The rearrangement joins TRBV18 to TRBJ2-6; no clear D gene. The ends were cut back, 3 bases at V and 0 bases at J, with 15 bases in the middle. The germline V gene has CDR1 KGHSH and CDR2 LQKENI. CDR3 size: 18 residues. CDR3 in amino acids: CASSPLVSGSSGANVLTF. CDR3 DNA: TGTGCCAGCTCACCCCTCGTCTCCGGGTCCTCTGGGGCCAACGTCCTGACTTTC. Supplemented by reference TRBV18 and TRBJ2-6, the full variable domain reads NAGVMQNPRHLVRRRGQEARLRCSPMKGHSHVYWYRQLPEEGLKFMVYLQKENIIDESGMPKERFSAEFPKEGPSILRIQQVVRGDSAAYFCASSPLVSGSSGANVLTFGAGSRLTVL.

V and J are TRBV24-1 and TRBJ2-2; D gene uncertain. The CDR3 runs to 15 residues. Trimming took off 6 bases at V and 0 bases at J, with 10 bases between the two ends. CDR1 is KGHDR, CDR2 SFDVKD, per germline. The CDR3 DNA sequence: TGTGCCACCAGTTCCCCGGTAACGAACACCGGGGAGCTGTTTTTT. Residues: CATSSPVTNTGELFF.